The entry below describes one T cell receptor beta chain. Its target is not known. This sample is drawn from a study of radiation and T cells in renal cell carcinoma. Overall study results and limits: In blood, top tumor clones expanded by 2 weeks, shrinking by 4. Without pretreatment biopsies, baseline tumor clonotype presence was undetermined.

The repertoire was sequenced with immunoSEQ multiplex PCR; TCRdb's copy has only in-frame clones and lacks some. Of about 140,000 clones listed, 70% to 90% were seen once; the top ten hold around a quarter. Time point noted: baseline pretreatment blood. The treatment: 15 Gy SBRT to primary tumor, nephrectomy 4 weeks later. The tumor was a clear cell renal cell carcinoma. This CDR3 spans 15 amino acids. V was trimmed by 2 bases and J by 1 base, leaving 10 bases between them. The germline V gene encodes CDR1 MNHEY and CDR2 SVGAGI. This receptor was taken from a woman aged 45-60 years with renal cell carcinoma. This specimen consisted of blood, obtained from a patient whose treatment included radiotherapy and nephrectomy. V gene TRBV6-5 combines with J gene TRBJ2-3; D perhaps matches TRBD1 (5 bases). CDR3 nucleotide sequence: TGTGCCAGCAGTTACACACAGACAGGCACAGATACGCAGTATTTT. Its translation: CASSYTQTGTDTQYF.